Each of the 9 T cell receptor beta chains below was sequenced from the same sample in a study of PD-1 and CTLA-4 blockade in melanoma. Clones were sequenced by immunoSEQ multiplex PCR, and TCRdb holds only the in-frame ones, with some missing. Of more than 15,000 clones in the sample, around 70% are singletons; the top ten hold roughly 13%. Sequences were derived from CD8+ T cells from peripheral blood, sampled from a patient given anti-PD-1 treatment. These receptors originate from a human donor with melanoma.

J is TRBJ2-1 and V is TRBV24-1; 7 bases are shared with TRBD1. This CDR3 is 15 amino acids long. Trimming took 5 bases from V and 8 from J; bases not matched to a gene: 11. Germline-derived CDR1 and CDR2 are KGHDR and SFDVKD. The CDR3 DNA reads TGTGCCACCAGTGCAAAGGAGACAGGGTGGTATGAGCAGTTCTTC. Protein sequence: CATSAKETGWYEQFF.

V usage is TRBV3-1 (or the pseudogene TRBV3-2) and J usage is TRBJ2-1, with D perhaps given as TRBD1 or TRBD2 (6 bases each). V lost 1 base and J 8 bases, leaving 12 bases between the germline ends. Germline lookup yields CDR1 LGHDT and CDR2 YNNKEL (reference sequence). This CDR3 has 14 residues. Here the CDR3 reads CASSQALAGDEQFF. Written as DNA, the CDR3 is TGTGCCAGCAGCCAAGCACTAGCAGGGGATGAGCAGTTCTTC.

The genes are TRBV6-5 and TRBJ1-5; TRBD1 matches 8 bases. CDR3 length: 14 residues. V was clipped by 6 bases and J by 6 bases; unmatched bases: 7. Germline V gives CDR1 MNHEY, CDR2 SVGAGI. CDR3 DNA sequence: TGTGCCAGCAGGATCGGACAGGGCCGTCAGCCCCAGCATTTT. Its protein product is CASRIGQGRQPQHF.

The chain carries TRBV25-1 and TRBJ1-6; D is perhaps TRBD1 (5 bases). The CDR3 sequence is 14 residues long. V was pared by 6 bases and J by 10 bases, with 16 bases between. Germline V gene sequence: CDR1 MGHDK, CDR2 SYGVNS. The CDR3: CASRGQGEGSPLHF. The CDR3 nucleotides are TGTGCCAGCAGGGGGCAAGGGGAAGGATCACCCCTCCACTTT.

J is TRBJ2-1 and V is TRBV27, with 9 bases lining up with TRBD2. CDR1 is MNHEY, CDR2 SMNVEV, per germline (reference sequence). The CDR3 has 23 amino acids. V was pared by 4 bases and J by 9 bases, with 34 bases of the junction left unmatched. The CDR3, as DNA: TGTGCCAGCAGTTCATCCCAACCGACTGGGGCGGGAGGGCCGTTATTTCAAAAGGGTGAGCAGTTCTTC. Protein product: CASSSSQPTGAGGPLFQKGEQFF.

V usage is TRBV15 and J usage is TRBJ2-3; 8 bases align to TRBD2. Unmatched junction bases numbered 4, after V lost 3 bases and J lost 5 bases. This CDR3 is built from 14 residues. CDR1 is LNHNV and CDR2 is YYDKDF in the germline V gene (reference sequence). The CDR3 region has the DNA TGTGCCACCAGCAGGGGGCTAGCGGGAGATACGCAGTATTTT. Translating it yields CATSRGLAGDTQYF.

The V gene is TRBV3-1 (or the pseudogene TRBV3-2), the J gene TRBJ2-3, with 7 bases fitting TRBD2. The CDR3 is 18 residues long. CDR1 and CDR2 from the germline V gene are LGHDT and YNNKEL (reference sequence). Trimming took 0 bases from V and 7 from J; bases not matched to a gene: 16. The CDR3 loop reads CASSQDPVFSAGVHTQYF. The CDR3 nucleotides are TGTGCCAGCAGCCAAGATCCAGTCTTTTCGGCGGGAGTGCATACGCAGTATTTT.

V is TRBV4-1 and J is TRBJ2-5, with D possibly matching TRBD1 (5 bases). The CDR3 is 15 residues long. Germline-derived CDR1 and CDR2 are MGHRA and YSYEKL. V lost 1 base and J lost 3, with 12 bases in between. CDR3 bases: TGCGCCAGCAGCCAAGTCACTCAGGGCGAAGAGACCCAGTACTTC. Translated: CASSQVTQGEETQYF.

This clone has just one count. The V and J genes are TRBV27 and TRBJ1-5; D unclear. V was clipped by 3 bases and J by 4 bases, with 7 bases between them. Per the germline V gene, CDR1 is MNHEY and CDR2 is SMNVEV (reference sequence). This CDR3 spans 13 amino acids. The CDR3 sequence: CASSLRYNQPQHF. The CDR3 nucleotides are TGTGCCAGCAGTTTGCGGTATAATCAGCCCCAGCATTTT.